This T cell receptor beta chain stems from a study of immune evolution from preneoplasia to lung adenocarcinoma. Study-level results: Later-stage lesions appeared to have more T cells, more diversity, less clonality. From normal lung to invasive adenocarcinoma, top clone frequencies appeared to decrease.

Trimming took off 3 bases at V and 7 bases at J, with 13 bases between the two ends. There are 14 residues in the CDR3. CDR1 and CDR2 (germline): SNHLY, FYNNEI. Between the mid-2010s and the late 2010s, patients underwent resection in Japan or China. H&E slides confirmed each diagnosis, reviewed by two pathologists independently. The data were produced by immunoSEQ multiplex PCR, yet TCRdb's version contains in-frame clones alone and is incomplete. This sample yields about 8,400 clones, of which around 86% are seen a single time; about 8.1% belongs to the top ten. Concerning this clone itself: Its target is not known.

What was sequenced was FFPE invasive lung adenocarcinoma tissue. The sequence was obtained from a person aged 45-60 years with lung adenocarcinoma. V gene TRBV2 combines with J gene TRBJ1-5, with TRBD1 as a possible D gene (6 bases). The CDR3 reads CASSDQGSYQPQHF. The CDR3 DNA is TGTGCCAGCAGTGACCAGGGGTCATACCAGCCCCAGCATTTT.